One sample yielded the 2 T cell receptor beta chains listed below, sequenced in a study of early T cells in non-severe SARS-CoV-2 infection. TCRdb independently ran MiXCR on the 5' RACE reads; one entry per CDR3 protein. The data contain some 39,000 distinct CDR3 sequences, approximately 4% of them singletons. Sample: whole blood. The receptors derive from an adult who was a healthcare worker with PCR-confirmed SARS-CoV-2 infection or an uninfected control (not recorded which).

This clonotype was counted ten times or more. The chain combines TRBV6-5 with TRBJ2-3, with D hard to call. Germline loops: CDR1 MNHEY, CDR2 SVGAGI. The CDR3 spans 15 residues. The germline V and J ends were trimmed by 0 bases and 5 bases, with 12 bases remaining between them. The CDR3: CASSYSTRSRDTQYF. The CDR3 DNA is TGTGCCAGCAGTTACTCGACCAGATCACGAGATACGCAGTATTTT.

This clonotype was counted at least ten times. The gene calls are TRBV13 and TRBJ1-4; D gene ambiguous. CDR1 and CDR2 from the germline V gene are PRHDT and FYEKMQ (reference sequence). This CDR3 comprises 12 residues. V dropped 1 base and J dropped 8 bases, with 5 bases sitting between them. CDR3 in DNA: TGTGCCAGCAGCTTAGCAACAGAAAAACTGTTTTTT. Translating it yields CASSLATEKLFF. The full variable domain, its missing parts supplied by reference TRBV13 and TRBJ1-4, is AAGVIQSPRHLIKEKRETATLKCYPIPRHDTVYWYQQGPGQDPQFLISFYEKMQSDKGSIPDRFSAQQFSDYHSELNMSSLELGDSALYFCASSLATEKLFFGSGTQLSVL.